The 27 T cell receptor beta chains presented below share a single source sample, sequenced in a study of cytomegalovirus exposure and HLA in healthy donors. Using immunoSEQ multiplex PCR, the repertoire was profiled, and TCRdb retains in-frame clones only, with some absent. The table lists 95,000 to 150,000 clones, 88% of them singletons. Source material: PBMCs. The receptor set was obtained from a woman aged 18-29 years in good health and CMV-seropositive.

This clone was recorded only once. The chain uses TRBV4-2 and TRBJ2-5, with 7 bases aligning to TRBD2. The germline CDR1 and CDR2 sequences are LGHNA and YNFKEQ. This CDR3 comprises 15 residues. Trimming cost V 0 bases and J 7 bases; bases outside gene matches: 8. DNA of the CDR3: TGTGCCAGCAGCCAAGAAGAGGGAGGGCCAGGGACCCAGTACTTC. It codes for CASSQEEGGPGTQYF.

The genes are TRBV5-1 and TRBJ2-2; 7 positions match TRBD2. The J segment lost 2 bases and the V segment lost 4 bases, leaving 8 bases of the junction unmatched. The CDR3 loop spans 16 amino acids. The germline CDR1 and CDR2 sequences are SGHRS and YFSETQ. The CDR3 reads CASSPSGGTNTGELFF. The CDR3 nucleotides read TGCGCCAGCAGCCCATCGGGGGGTACTAACACCGGGGAGCTGTTTTTT.

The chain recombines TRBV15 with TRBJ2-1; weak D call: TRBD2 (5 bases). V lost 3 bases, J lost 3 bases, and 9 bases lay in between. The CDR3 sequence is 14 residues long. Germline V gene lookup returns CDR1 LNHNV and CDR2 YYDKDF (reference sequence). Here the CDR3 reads CATSRGANYNEQFF. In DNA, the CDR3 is TGTGCCACCAGCAGGGGAGCCAACTACAATGAGCAGTTCTTC.

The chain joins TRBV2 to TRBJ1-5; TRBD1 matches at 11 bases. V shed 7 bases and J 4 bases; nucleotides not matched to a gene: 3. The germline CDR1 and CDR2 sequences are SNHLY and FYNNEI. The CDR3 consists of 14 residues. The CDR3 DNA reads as TGTGCCAGCAAAGGGACAGGGGGAAATCAGCCCCAGCATTTT. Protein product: CASKGTGGNQPQHF.

The CDR3 coding sequence is TGTGCCAGCAGCTTAGGGGGAAAGCGGGAAGCTTTCTTT. This encodes CASSLGGKREAFF. The gene calls are TRBV11-3 and TRBJ1-1; no clear D. The CDR3 extends over 13 amino acids. The germline V gene has CDR1 SGHNT and CDR2 YENEEA. Deletions cut 1 base from V and 8 bases from J, with 11 bases between. The entire variable domain, with the rest obtained from reference TRBV11-3 and TRBJ1-1, is as follows: EAGVVQSPRYKIIEKKQPVAFWCNPISGHNTLYWYLQNLGQGPELLIRYENEEAVDDSQLPKDRFSAERLKGVDSTLKIQPAELGDSAVYLCASSLGGKREAFFGQGTRLTVV.

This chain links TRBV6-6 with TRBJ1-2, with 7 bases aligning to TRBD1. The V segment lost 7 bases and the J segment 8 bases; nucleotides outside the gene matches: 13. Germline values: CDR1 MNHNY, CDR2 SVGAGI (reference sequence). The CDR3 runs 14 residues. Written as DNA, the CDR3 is TGTGCCAGCACCCAAATTTGGACAGGCCCGGGCTACACCTTC. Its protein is CASTQIWTGPGYTF.

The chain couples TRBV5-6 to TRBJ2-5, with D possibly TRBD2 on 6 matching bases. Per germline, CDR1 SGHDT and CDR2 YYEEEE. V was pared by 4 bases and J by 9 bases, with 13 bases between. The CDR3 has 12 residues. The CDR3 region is CASSPASGAQYF. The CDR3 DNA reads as TGTGCCAGCAGCCCGGCTTCGGGGGCCCAGTACTTC.

CDR3 region: CASSQDGEATYEQYF. The CDR3 DNA follows: TGTGCCAGCAGCCAAGATGGCGAGGCTACCTACGAGCAGTACTTC. The chain combines TRBV4-2 with TRBJ2-7; D remains unclear. The CDR3 has 15 residues. Trimming took 0 bases from V and 2 from J, leaving 11 bases between them. Germline V lookup: CDR1 LGHNA, CDR2 YNFKEQ.

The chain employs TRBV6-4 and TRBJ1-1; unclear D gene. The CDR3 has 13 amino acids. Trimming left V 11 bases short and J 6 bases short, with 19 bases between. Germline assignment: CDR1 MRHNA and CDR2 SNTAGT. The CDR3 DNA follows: TGTGCCTCAAAAGAGCGGGCAAGCTCTGAAGCTTTCTTT. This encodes CASKERASSEAFF.

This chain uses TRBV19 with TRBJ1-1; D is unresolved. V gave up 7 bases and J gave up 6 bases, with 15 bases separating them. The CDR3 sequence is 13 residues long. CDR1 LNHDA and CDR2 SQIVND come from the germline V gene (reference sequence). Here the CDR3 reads CASTRSDLAEAFF. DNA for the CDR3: TGTGCCAGTACCCGGTCTGATCTGGCTGAAGCTTTCTTT.

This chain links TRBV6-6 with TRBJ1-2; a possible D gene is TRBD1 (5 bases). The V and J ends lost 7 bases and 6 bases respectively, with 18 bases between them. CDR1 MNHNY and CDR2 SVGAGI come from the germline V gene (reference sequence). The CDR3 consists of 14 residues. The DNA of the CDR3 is TGTGCCAGCAAATCCCCCGGCAGGGTGGATGGCTACACCTTC. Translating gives CASKSPGRVDGYTF.

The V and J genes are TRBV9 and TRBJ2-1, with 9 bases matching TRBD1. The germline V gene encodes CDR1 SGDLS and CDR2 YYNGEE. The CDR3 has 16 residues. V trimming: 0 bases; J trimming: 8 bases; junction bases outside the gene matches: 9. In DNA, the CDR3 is TGTGCCAGCAGCGTAGGGATGGGACAGGGTGCCGATGAGCAGTTCTTC. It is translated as CASSVGMGQGADEQFF.

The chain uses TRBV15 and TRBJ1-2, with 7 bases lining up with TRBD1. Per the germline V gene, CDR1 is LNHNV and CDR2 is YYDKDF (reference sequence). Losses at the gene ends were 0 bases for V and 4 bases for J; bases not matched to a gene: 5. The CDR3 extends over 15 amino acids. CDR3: CATSREPTGAYGYTF. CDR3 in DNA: TGTGCCACCAGCAGAGAGCCCACAGGGGCCTATGGCTACACCTTC.

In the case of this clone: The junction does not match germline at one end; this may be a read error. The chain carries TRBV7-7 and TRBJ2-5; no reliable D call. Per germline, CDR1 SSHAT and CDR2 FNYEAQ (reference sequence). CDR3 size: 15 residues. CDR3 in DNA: TGTGCTAGCAGCTTATTAGACTTCGCAACCGGGACCCAGTACTTC. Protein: CASSLLDFATGTQYF.

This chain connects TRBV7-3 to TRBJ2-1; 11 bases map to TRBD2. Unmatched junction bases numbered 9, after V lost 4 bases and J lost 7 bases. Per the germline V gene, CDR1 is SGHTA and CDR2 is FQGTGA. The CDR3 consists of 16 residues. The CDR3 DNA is TGTGCCAGCAGCTCGGCTAGCGGGGGGCCGGGGAATGAGCAGTTCTTC. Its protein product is CASSSASGGPGNEQFF.

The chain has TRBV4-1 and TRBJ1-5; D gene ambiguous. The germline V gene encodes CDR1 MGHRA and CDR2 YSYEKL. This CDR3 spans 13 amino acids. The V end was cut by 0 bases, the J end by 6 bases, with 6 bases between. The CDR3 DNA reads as TGCGCCAGCAGCCAAGATCTAATTCAGCCCCAGCATTTT. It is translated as CASSQDLIQPQHF.

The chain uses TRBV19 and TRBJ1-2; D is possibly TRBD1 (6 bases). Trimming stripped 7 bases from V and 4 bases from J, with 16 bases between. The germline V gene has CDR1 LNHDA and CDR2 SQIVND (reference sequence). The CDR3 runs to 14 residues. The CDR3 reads CASTSAGQSYGYTF. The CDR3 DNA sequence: TGTGCCAGTACCTCTGCTGGACAGAGCTATGGCTACACCTTC.

Here the CDR3 reads CASNGVSSGNTIYF. CDR3 DNA sequence: TGTGCCTCAAACGGAGTGAGCTCTGGAAACACCATATATTTT. The chain links TRBV2 to TRBJ1-3; D unresolved. Germline assignment: CDR1 SNHLY and CDR2 FYNNEI. The V and J ends lost 11 bases and 0 bases respectively, with 14 bases between them. The CDR3 contains 14 residues.

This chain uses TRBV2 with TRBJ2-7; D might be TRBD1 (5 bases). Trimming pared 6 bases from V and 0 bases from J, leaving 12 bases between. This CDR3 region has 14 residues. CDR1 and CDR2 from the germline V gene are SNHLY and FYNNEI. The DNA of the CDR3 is TGTGCCAGCAGCGGACAATTGAGCTCCTACGAGCAGTACTTC. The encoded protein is CASSGQLSSYEQYF.

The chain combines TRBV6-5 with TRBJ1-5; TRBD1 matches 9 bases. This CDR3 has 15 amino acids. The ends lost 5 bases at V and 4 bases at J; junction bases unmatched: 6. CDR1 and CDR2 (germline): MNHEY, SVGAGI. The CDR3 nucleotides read TGTGCCAGCAGTAGAGACAGGGGGAAGAATCAGCCCCAGCATTTT. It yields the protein CASSRDRGKNQPQHF.

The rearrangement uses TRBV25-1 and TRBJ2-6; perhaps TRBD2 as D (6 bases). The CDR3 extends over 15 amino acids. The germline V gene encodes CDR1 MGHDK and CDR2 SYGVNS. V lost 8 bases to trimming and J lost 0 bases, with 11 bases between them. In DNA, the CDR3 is TGTGCCAGCGGAGGGGCTCTCTCTGGGGCCAACGTCCTGACTTTC. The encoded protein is CASGGALSGANVLTF.

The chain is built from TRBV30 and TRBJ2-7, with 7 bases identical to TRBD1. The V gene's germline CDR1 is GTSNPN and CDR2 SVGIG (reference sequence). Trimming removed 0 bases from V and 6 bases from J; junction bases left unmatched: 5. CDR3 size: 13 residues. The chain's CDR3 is CAWSVTGTAEQYF. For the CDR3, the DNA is TGTGCCTGGAGTGTGACCGGGACAGCCGAGCAGTACTTC.

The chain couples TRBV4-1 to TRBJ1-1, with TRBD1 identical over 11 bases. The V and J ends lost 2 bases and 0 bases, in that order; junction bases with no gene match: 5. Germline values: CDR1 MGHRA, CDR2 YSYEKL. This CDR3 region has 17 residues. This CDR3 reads CASSQTGQGGMNTEAFF. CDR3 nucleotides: TGCGCCAGCAGCCAAACGGGACAGGGGGGCATGAACACTGAAGCTTTCTTT.

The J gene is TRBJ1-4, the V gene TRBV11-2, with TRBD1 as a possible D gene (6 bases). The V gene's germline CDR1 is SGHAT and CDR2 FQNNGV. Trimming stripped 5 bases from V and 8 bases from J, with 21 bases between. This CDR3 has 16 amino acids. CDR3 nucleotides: TGTGCCAGCAGCGGAGTAGGGGGTCGGAGATTCGAAAAACTGTTTTTT. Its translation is CASSGVGGRRFEKLFF.

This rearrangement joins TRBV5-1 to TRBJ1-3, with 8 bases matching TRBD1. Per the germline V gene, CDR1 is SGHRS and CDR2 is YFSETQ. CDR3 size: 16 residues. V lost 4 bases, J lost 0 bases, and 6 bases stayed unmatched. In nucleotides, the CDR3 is TGCGCCAGCAGCCTCCGGGACAGGTCCTCTGGAAACACCATATATTTT. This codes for CASSLRDRSSGNTIYF.

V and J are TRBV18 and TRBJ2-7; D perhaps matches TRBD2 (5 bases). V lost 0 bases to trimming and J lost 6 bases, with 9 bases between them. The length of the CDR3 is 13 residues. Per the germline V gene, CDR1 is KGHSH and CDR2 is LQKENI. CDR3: CASSPPRVLEQYF. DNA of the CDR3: TGTGCCAGCTCACCACCGAGGGTCCTCGAGCAGTACTTC.

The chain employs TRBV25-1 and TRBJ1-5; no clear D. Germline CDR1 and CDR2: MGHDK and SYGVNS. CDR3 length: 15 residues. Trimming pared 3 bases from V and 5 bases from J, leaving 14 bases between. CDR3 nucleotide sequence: TGTGCCAGCAGTGATAGCCGGAGGTTACATCAGCCCCAGCATTTT. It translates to CASSDSRRLHQPQHF.